The rows below give T cell receptor beta chains drawn from one sample of a study of OX40 agonist ivuxolimab in advanced cancers. Clones were read by immunoSEQ multiplex PCR, and TCRdb kept only the in-frame ones, dropping some. The sample lists 23,000 or so clones, about four fifths occurring once. The material sequenced was CD4+ or CD8+ T cells sorted from blood, taken in a trial of the OX40 agonist ivuxolimab. These TCRs come from an adult with an advanced solid tumor such as melanoma, head and neck, liver or kidney cancer. CDR3s leave out the opening cysteine and the closing phenylalanine or tryptophan. A D gene is named only where the DNA matches it firmly.

d_gene	v_gene	j_gene	CDR3aa
.	TRBV7-2	TRBJ1-5	ASSFRDTQTAQH
.	TRBV12-1	TRBJ2-7	ASSFVGETGYEQY
.	TRBV6-5	TRBJ2-2	ASSYSREAGELF
TRBD1	TRBV6-6	TRBJ1-6	ASSYAQGASTPLH
.	TRBV19	TRBJ1-5	ASSGPRIGSNQPQH
TRBD1	TRBV10-3	TRBJ2-3	ATAAGDRGNTDTQY
TRBD1	TRBV27	TRBJ2-2	ASSRGQRNTGELF
.	TRBV6-6	TRBJ2-1	ASNRDPGGDEQF
.	TRBV5-1	TRBJ2-3	ASSLEGSTDTQY
.	TRBV19	TRBJ1-1	ASSPYMNTEAF
TRBD2	TRBV5-1	TRBJ2-1	ASSVGTNNNEQF
TRBD2	TRBV28	TRBJ2-1	ASSSAHGLAGGISYNEQF
TRBD1	TRBV27	TRBJ2-3	ASSPGTGGADTQY
.	TRBV18	TRBJ1-5	ASSPNYGNQPQH
TRBD1	TRBV6-1	TRBJ2-7	ASSEVGQAYEQY
.	TRBV19	TRBJ1-6	ASSIGSDSPLH
.	TRBV4-2	TRBJ1-5	ASSQSRDTRQPQH
TRBD1	TRBV7-8	TRBJ2-3	ASSSTGGSDTQY
TRBD2	TRBV30	TRBJ2-3	AWTGAGLDTDTQY
TRBD2	TRBV5-4	TRBJ2-4	ASSPGGGGKNIQY
.	TRBV6-5	TRBJ2-7	ASSYSRGIVGEQY
.	TRBV28	TRBJ1-4	ASSPSAPTNEKLF
.	TRBV28	TRBJ1-2	ASSPPFGQSYGYT
TRBD1	TRBV14	TRBJ1-2	ASSRDRGYGYT
.	TRBV2	TRBJ2-7	ASSVDPYEQY
.	TRBV27	TRBJ2-7	ASSLTRNEQY
.	TRBV18	TRBJ1-5	ASSPTPTGEGQAQH
.	TRBV6-4	TRBJ2-3	ASSEGEVTDTQY
TRBD2	TRBV5-4	TRBJ2-5	ASSSGLAAEETQY
.	TRBV4-3	TRBJ2-2	ASSQDRGLVRTGELF
.	TRBV28	TRBJ2-7	ASRKGRYYEQY
.	TRBV18	TRBJ2-3	ASSRADRDTQY
TRBD1	TRBV14	TRBJ2-5	ASSHLTGAQQETQY
.	TRBV4-1	TRBJ1-1	ASSQGPLNTEAF
.	TRBV6-6	TRBJ1-3	ASGISSGNTIY
TRBD1	TRBV7-9	TRBJ1-1	ASSRTGVDTEAF